The clone carrying this T cell receptor (beta chain) appeared many times. The antigen is unknown. The data were obtained in a study of CD8 T cells in ankylosing spondylitis. Whole-study findings and limits: Previous work reported some of these motif variants in the synovial fluid and blood of reactive arthritis. One TCR beta motif, made up of roughly 8 highly homologous variants, appeared characteristic of ankylosing spondylitis blood.

This CDR3 is built from 16 residues. V shed 6 bases and J 5 bases; nucleotides not matched to a gene: 7. Per germline, CDR1 SGHTA and CDR2 FQGNSA. It was by quantitative 5'-RACE with molecular barcodes that TCR beta libraries were made. Each CDR3 protein gets one entry after TCRdb re-called the 5' RACE reads with MiXCR. The sample consists of roughly 240,000 distinct CDR3 sequences, under 8.5% of them appearing once. V is TRBV7-2 and J is TRBJ2-7; TRBD2 aligns across 16 bases. The sequenced sample consisted of blood, either unsorted or a sorted T cell fraction (not recorded which). The sequence came from a female donor with ankylosing spondylitis or in good health (not recorded which). CDR3 DNA sequence: TGTGCCAGCAGTCCGGGACTAGCGGGAGGGTTTAACGAGCAGTACTTC. Translated, it gives CASSPGLAGGFNEQYF.